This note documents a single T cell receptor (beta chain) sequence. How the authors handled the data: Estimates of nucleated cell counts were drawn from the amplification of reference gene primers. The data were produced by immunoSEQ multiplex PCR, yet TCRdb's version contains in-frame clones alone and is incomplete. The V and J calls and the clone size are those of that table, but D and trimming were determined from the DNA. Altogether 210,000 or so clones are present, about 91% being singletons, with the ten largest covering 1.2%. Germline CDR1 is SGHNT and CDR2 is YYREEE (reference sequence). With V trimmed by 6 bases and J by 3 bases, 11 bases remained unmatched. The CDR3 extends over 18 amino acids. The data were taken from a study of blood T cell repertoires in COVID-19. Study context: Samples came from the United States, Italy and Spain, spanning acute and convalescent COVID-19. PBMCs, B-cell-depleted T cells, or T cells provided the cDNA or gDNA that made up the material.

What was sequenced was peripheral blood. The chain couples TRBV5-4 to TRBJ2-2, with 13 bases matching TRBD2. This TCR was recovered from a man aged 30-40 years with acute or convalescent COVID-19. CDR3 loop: CASTQTQLAGGYTGELFF. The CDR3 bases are TGTGCCAGCACCCAAACCCAACTAGCGGGGGGGTACACCGGGGAGCTGTTTTTT. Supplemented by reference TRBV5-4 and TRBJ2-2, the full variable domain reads ETGVTQSPTHLIKTRGQQVTLRCSSQSGHNTVSWYQQALGQGPQFIFQYYREEENGRGNFPPRFSGLQFPNYSSELNVNALELDDSALYLCASTQTQLAGGYTGELFFGEGSRLTVL.